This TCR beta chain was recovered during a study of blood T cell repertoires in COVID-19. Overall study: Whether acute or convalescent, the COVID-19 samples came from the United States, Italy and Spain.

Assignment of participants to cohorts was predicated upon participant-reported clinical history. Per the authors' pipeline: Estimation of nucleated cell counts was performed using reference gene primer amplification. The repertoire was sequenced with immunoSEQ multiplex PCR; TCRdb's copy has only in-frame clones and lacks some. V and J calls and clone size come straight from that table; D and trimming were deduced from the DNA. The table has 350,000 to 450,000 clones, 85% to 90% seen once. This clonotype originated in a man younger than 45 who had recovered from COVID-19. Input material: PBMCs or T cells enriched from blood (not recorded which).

This chain's CDR3 is CASSYPLQVDTQYF. CDR3 in DNA: TGTGCCAGCAGTTACCCTCTCCAGGTGGATACGCAGTATTTT. The chain couples TRBV6-5 to TRBJ2-3; no definite D call. CDR1 and CDR2 from the germline V gene are MNHEY and SVGAGI. V was trimmed by 2 bases and J by 6 bases, leaving 12 bases between them. The CDR3 runs to 14 residues.